Listed here is a single T cell receptor beta chain. Generated by immunoSEQ multiplex PCR, the TCRdb table keeps only in-frame clones and is missing some. The sample holds about 220,000 clones, about 89% seen once. These data come from a study of cytomegalovirus exposure and HLA in healthy donors. Germline V gives CDR1 SGHRS, CDR2 YFSETQ. V was pared by 4 bases and J by 0 bases, with 14 bases between. The CDR3 is made up of 16 amino acids. Sequenced input: PBMCs. The rearrangement uses TRBV5-1 and TRBJ2-1, with D possibly being TRBD2 (6 bases). This clonotype was obtained from a woman aged 18-29 years in good health and CMV-seronegative. CDR3 in amino acids: CASSDGTLSSYNEQFF. In nucleotides, the CDR3 is TGCGCCAGCAGCGACGGGACTCTTAGCTCCTACAATGAGCAGTTCTTC.